These 26 T cell receptor beta chains were all obtained from the same sample, sequenced in a study of high-grade serous ovarian cancer treatment subgroups. Repertoires were generated with immunoSEQ multiplex PCR, while TCRdb's copy carries only in-frame clones and drops some. This table has 30,000 or so clones, around four fifths appearing once. Tumor samples were obtained before definitive surgery or chemotherapy. The sample taken for sequencing was tumor tissue. These receptors were taken from a human donor with high-grade serous ovarian cancer.

The sample holds a few counts of this clone. V is TRBV14 and J is TRBJ2-2; D possibly corresponds to TRBD2 (6 bases). V shed 1 base and J shed 10 bases, with 7 bases lying between them. CDR3 length: 12 residues. Germline CDR1 is SGHDN and CDR2 is FVKESK. The CDR3 bases are TGTGCCAGCAGCCAAGCGGGACTGGAGCTGTTTTTT. Encoded protein: CASSQAGLELFF.

This clone has a handful of counts. V and J are TRBV5-1 and TRBJ1-2, with TRBD1 matching 10 bases. Germline V lookup: CDR1 SGHRS, CDR2 YFSETQ. Trimming cost V 0 bases and J 3 bases; bases outside gene matches: 8. The CDR3 is 17 amino acids. As DNA, the CDR3 is TGCGCCAGCAGCTTGGGTCGGACAGGGGGGATTTACTATGGCTACACCTTC. It specifies CASSLGRTGGIYYGYTF.

This clone was detected only once. The chain combines TRBV5-4 with TRBJ2-5; 7 bases line up with TRBD1. CDR1 SGHNT and CDR2 YYREEE come from the germline V gene (reference sequence). The CDR3 spans 15 residues. After removal of 3 bases from V and 2 bases from J, the junction contained 7 bases not matched to a gene. The CDR3 protein is CASSWKRQGQETQYF. In DNA form, the CDR3 reads TGTGCCAGCAGCTGGAAAAGACAGGGACAAGAGACCCAGTACTTC. Together with reference TRBV5-4 and TRBJ2-5, the CDR3 gives the full variable domain: ETGVTQSPTHLIKTRGQQVTLRCSSQSGHNTVSWYQQALGQGPQFIFQYYREEENGRGNFPPRFSGLQFPNYSSELNVNALELDDSALYLCASSWKRQGQETQYFGPGTRLLVL.

J is TRBJ1-5 and V is TRBV30; TRBD1 matches at 7 bases. The germline V gene has CDR1 GTSNPN and CDR2 SVGIG (reference sequence). This CDR3 spans 13 amino acids. With V trimmed by 4 bases and J by 5 bases, 5 bases remained unmatched. This CDR3 is CAWNAGGDQPQHF. CDR3 bases: TGTGCCTGGAACGCAGGGGGGGATCAGCCCCAGCATTTT.

V and J are TRBV2 and TRBJ1-6; TRBD1 agrees at 7 bases. Germline V gives CDR1 SNHLY, CDR2 FYNNEI. Germline trimming cut 6 bases from V and 5 bases from J; bases unmatched to any gene: 10. The length of the CDR3 is 16 residues. CDR3 loop: CASSYNTGQNNSPLHF. The CDR3 DNA reads as TGTGCCAGCAGCTATAATACGGGACAGAATAATTCACCCCTCCACTTT.

This clone showed up just once. The V and J genes are TRBV5-1 and TRBJ1-1; D remains ambiguous. This CDR3 contains 13 residues. Per germline, CDR1 SGHRS and CDR2 YFSETQ. Trimming removed 5 bases from V and 5 bases from J, with 13 bases in between. This chain's CDR3 is CASSPNTVTEAFF. The CDR3 DNA is TGCGCCAGCAGTCCTAACACAGTGACTGAAGCTTTCTTT.

The CDR3 nucleotides read TGTGCCAGCGGAGAGAGGCAGGGTGAGCAGTTCTTC. Its protein is CASGERQGEQFF. The V and J genes are TRBV4-2 and TRBJ2-1, with TRBD1 as a possible D gene (5 bases). Trimming removed 8 bases at V and 9 bases at J, with 14 bases between. The CDR3 is 12 residues long. Germline lookup yields CDR1 LGHNA and CDR2 YNFKEQ.

V usage is TRBV29-1 and J usage is TRBJ2-5; 7 nucleotides align to TRBD2. The CDR3 extends over 16 amino acids. Looked up from germline, CDR1 is SQVTM and CDR2 is ANQGSEA. The ends lost 5 bases at V and 3 bases at J; junction bases unmatched: 15. The CDR3 region has the DNA TGCAGCGTTACCAGCTTGGGGGGAGGGCCCAAAGAGACCCAGTACTTC. Its translation: CSVTSLGGGPKETQYF.

On this clone: The junction shows a germline mismatch at one end, possibly a read error. This chain uses TRBV30 with TRBJ1-6; D is possibly TRBD1 (5 bases). This CDR3 has 24 amino acids. Germline CDR1 is GTSNPN and CDR2 is SVGIG (reference sequence). For the CDR3, the DNA is TGTGCCTGGAGTGTTGGGGTAGAGGTAGTGTCGACAGTTAACCTTCACTCCGATAATTCACCCCTCCACTTT. Encoded protein: CAWSVGVEVVSTVNLHSDNSPLHF.

The gene calls are TRBV14 and TRBJ2-1, with a tentative D call TRBD1 (6 bases). The CDR3 consists of 15 residues. V was trimmed by 0 bases and J by 6 bases, leaving 12 bases between them. The germline gives CDR1 SGHDN, CDR2 FVKESK. The DNA of the CDR3 is TGTGCCAGCAGCCAAGAACAGGGAACTGGCAATGAGCAGTTCTTC. This sequence encodes CASSQEQGTGNEQFF.

This clone was counted a single time. The V and J genes are TRBV5-1 and TRBJ1-4; D not certain. The CDR3 sequence is 14 residues long. Germline loops: CDR1 SGHRS, CDR2 YFSETQ. Trimming took 1 base from V and 8 from J, leaving 12 bases between them. The CDR3 region has the DNA TGCGCCAGCAGCTTGCTGAAGGGAGGGGAAAAACTGTTTTTT. It encodes CASSLLKGGEKLFF.

J is TRBJ2-5 and V is TRBV11-2, with no clear D. The CDR3 totals 15 residues. The germline V gene encodes CDR1 SGHAT and CDR2 FQNNGV. Trimming stripped 2 bases from V and 7 bases from J, with 17 bases between. The CDR3: CASSLTPNTGVTQYF. The CDR3 DNA follows: TGTGCCAGCAGCTTAACTCCTAACACCGGAGTGACCCAGTACTTC.

This clone has more than one count but fewer than ten. V and J are TRBV28 and TRBJ2-5, with 7 bases matching TRBD2. The germline CDR1 and CDR2 sequences are MDHEN and SYDVKM. J lost 6 bases, V lost 5 bases, and 15 bases had no gene match. CDR3 length equals 16 residues. The CDR3 coding sequence is TGTGCCAGCAGTAGGTCCGGTCCAGCGGGAACGAAGACCCAGTACTTC. The encoded protein is CASSRSGPAGTKTQYF.

This clone was seen only once. The chain carries TRBV29-1 and TRBJ1-4; 7 nucleotides match TRBD1. The CDR3 runs 13 residues. Germline V gene sequence: CDR1 SQVTM, CDR2 ANQGSEA. Trimming removed 7 bases from V and 7 bases from J; junction bases left unmatched: 9. DNA of the CDR3: TGCAGCGCCCTAACAGGGGTGGGTGAAAAACTGTTTTTT. This gives the protein CSALTGVGEKLFF.

The chain recombines TRBV27 with TRBJ2-7, with 10 bases matching TRBD2. V trimming: 6 bases; J trimming: 3 bases; junction bases outside the gene matches: 8. The CDR3 covers 15 residues. Per the germline V gene, CDR1 is MNHEY and CDR2 is SMNVEV (reference sequence). CDR3 nucleotide sequence: TGTGCCAGCAGCTCAATTCTAGCGGGAGTCTACGAGCAGTACTTC. Its translation is CASSSILAGVYEQYF.

This chain joins TRBV19 and TRBJ2-3; 13 nucleotides match TRBD2. V shed 3 bases and J 2 bases; nucleotides not matched to a gene: 8. Germline CDR1 and CDR2: LNHDA and SQIVND (reference sequence). The CDR3 sequence is 18 residues long. CDR3 protein: CASSMTSGRLSYTDTQYF. In DNA, the CDR3 is TGTGCCAGTAGTATGACTAGCGGGAGGCTAAGCTACACAGATACGCAGTATTTT.

The sample holds a few counts of this clone. The chain links TRBV18 to TRBJ2-7; D is possibly TRBD1 (5 bases). Trimming took 3 bases from V and 0 from J, leaving 9 bases between them. The CDR3 loop spans 14 amino acids. Germline V CDR1 and CDR2: KGHSH, LQKENI. CDR3 DNA: TGTGCCAGCTCACCGGGGCTTAGCTCCTACGAGCAGTACTTC. It specifies CASSPGLSSYEQYF.

The rearrangement links TRBV6-1 to TRBJ2-7, with TRBD1 identical over 11 bases. V trimming: 7 bases; J trimming: 9 bases; junction bases outside the gene matches: 11. The germline V gene encodes CDR1 MNHNS and CDR2 SASEGT. The CDR3 is 14 amino acids. In DNA, the CDR3 is TGTGCCAGCACCGGACAGGGGGCGGTGCTATGGCAGTACTTC. Its translation is CASTGQGAVLWQYF.

This clone was counted a few times. This chain links TRBV19 with TRBJ1-5; D gene ambiguous. This CDR3 is built from 12 residues. Germline loops: CDR1 LNHDA, CDR2 SQIVND (reference sequence). Trimming pared 8 bases from V and 0 bases from J, leaving 5 bases between. This CDR3 reads CASQYSNQPQHF. CDR3 nucleotides: TGTGCCAGTCAGTATAGCAATCAGCCCCAGCATTTT.

The rearrangement joins TRBV5-1 to TRBJ1-6, with D uncertain. Trimming pared 1 base from V and 5 bases from J, leaving 13 bases between. Germline V lookup: CDR1 SGHRS, CDR2 YFSETQ. This CDR3 has 16 residues. As DNA, the CDR3 is TGCGCCAGCAGCTTGAGCGGGCCCGTGGATAATTCACCCCTCCACTTT. Amino acids: CASSLSGPVDNSPLHF. The full variable domain, its missing parts supplied by reference TRBV5-1 and TRBJ1-6, is KAGVTQTPRYLIKTRGQQVTLSCSPISGHRSVSWYQQTPGQGLQFLFEYFSETQRNKGNFPGRFSGRQFSNSRSEMNVSTLELGDSALYLCASSLSGPVDNSPLHFGNGTRLTVT.

This clone was observed a handful of times. The chain employs TRBV2 and TRBJ1-5; D unclear. The germline V gene encodes CDR1 SNHLY and CDR2 FYNNEI. The CDR3 is 13 amino acids. The germline V and J ends were trimmed by 6 bases and 11 bases, with 17 bases remaining between them. The CDR3 DNA reads as TGTGCCAGCAGGGGAGACCGGGGATCAGCCCAGCATTTT. It encodes CASRGDRGSAQHF.

The V and J genes are TRBV7-2 and TRBJ2-1; 11 bases agree with TRBD2. Germline lookup yields CDR1 SGHTA and CDR2 FQGNSA. J lost 4 bases, V lost 1 base, and 6 bases had no gene match. CDR3 size: 17 residues. DNA of the CDR3: TGTGCCAGCAGCTTAGTACCCGGGACTAGCGGTTACAATGAGCAGTTCTTC. Its protein is CASSLVPGTSGYNEQFF. The whole variable domain, remainder taken from reference TRBV7-2 and TRBJ2-1, is GAGVSQSPSNKVTEKGKDVELRCDPISGHTALYWYRQSLGQGLEFLIYFQGNSAPDKSGLPSDRFSAERTGGSVSTLTIQRTQQEDSAVYLCASSLVPGTSGYNEQFFGPGTRLTVL.

This clone has a single count. The chain combines TRBV5-1 with TRBJ1-3, with no clear D. The CDR3 extends over 14 amino acids. Trimming took off 4 bases at V and 3 bases at J, with 11 bases between the two ends. The germline V gene has CDR1 SGHRS and CDR2 YFSETQ. CDR3 in DNA: TGCGCCAGCAGCGTAGGGAACGGTGGAAACACCATATATTTT. It specifies CASSVGNGGNTIYF.

This chain links TRBV28 with TRBJ1-1, with 8 bases that match TRBD1. CDR3 size: 15 residues. Germline lookup yields CDR1 MDHEN and CDR2 SYDVKM. After removal of 6 bases from V and 1 base from J, the junction contained 7 bases not matched to a gene. CDR3 loop: CASRSSGTGNTEAFF. The CDR3, as DNA: TGTGCCAGCAGGTCTTCCGGGACAGGGAACACTGAAGCTTTCTTT.

The CDR3: CASSLGGNTGNTIYF. The CDR3 DNA sequence: TGCGCCAGCAGCTTGGGGGGGAACACTGGAAACACCATATATTTT. The chain joins TRBV5-1 to TRBJ1-3, with D possibly TRBD1 on 5 matching bases. The germline V and J ends were trimmed by 0 bases and 2 bases, with 9 bases remaining between them. The CDR3 spans 15 residues. Germline V gene sequence: CDR1 SGHRS, CDR2 YFSETQ.

J is TRBJ2-5 and V is TRBV5-6, with 9 bases that match TRBD1. CDR1 and CDR2 (germline): SGHDT, YYEEEE. This CDR3 contains 15 residues. V lost 5 bases and J lost 5; bases outside the gene matches: 10. This CDR3 reads CASRWGQGMGETQYF. CDR3 DNA sequence: TGTGCCAGCAGGTGGGGACAGGGTATGGGGGAGACCCAGTACTTC.